This TCR beta chain was sequenced in a study of OX40 agonist ivuxolimab in advanced cancers. Looking at the study overall: The patients' treatment was ivuxolimab, an agonistic anti-OX40 (CD134) antibody. Patient treatment consisted of intravenous ivuxolimab administration every 2 weeks at 0.01 to 10 mg/kg.

The V gene's germline CDR1 is SGHNT and CDR2 YYREEE (reference sequence). V was clipped by 4 bases and J by 0 bases; unmatched bases: 5. The CDR3 has 18 residues. Generated by immunoSEQ multiplex PCR, the TCRdb table keeps only in-frame clones and is missing some. The top ten clones hold 16% of a sample with roughly 24,000 clones, 65% to 85% of them seen once. Notes on the study in general: Expanded clones were, on average, more numerous in CD8+ T cells than in CD4+.

Autoimmune disease history or systemic immunosuppression barred patients. This clone was seen only once. Its target is not known. V and J are TRBV5-4 and TRBJ2-6, with 12 bases fitting TRBD2. This TCR derives from an adult with an advanced solid tumor such as melanoma, head and neck, liver or kidney cancer. Source: CD4+ or CD8+ T cells sorted from blood, taken in a trial of the OX40 agonist ivuxolimab. The CDR3 spells CASSDGLAGSSGANVLTF. The CDR3 DNA follows: TGTGCCAGCAGCGACGGACTAGCGGGGAGCTCTGGGGCCAACGTCCTGACTTTC.